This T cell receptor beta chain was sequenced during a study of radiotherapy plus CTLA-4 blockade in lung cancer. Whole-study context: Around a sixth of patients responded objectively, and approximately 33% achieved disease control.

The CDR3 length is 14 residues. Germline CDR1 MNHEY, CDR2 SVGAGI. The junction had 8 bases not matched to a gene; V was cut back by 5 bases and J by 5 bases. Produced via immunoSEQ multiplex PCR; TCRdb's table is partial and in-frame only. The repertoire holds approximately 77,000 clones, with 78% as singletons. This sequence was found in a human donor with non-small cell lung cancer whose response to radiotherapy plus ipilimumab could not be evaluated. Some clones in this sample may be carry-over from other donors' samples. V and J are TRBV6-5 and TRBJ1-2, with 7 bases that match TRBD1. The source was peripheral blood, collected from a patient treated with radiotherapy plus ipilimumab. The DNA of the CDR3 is TGTGCCAGCAGTGAAGGGGACAGCTTATATGGCTACACCTTC. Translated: CASSEGDSLYGYTF.